This T cell receptor beta chain was identified during a study of identical twins. Study results and limitations: Insertions ran lower in abundant cord blood beta clonotypes, though not in memory repertoires.

Germline loops: CDR1 SNHLY, CDR2 FYNNEI. Unmatched junction bases numbered 2, after V lost 1 base and J lost 3 bases. The CDR3 is made up of 15 amino acids. A universal primer site came from template switching; cDNA carried unique molecular identifiers. TCRdb processed the 5' RACE reads anew with MiXCR; each CDR3 protein has one entry. The sample lists about 530,000 distinct CDR3 sequences, over 12% occurring once. All donors were healthy, and all were Caucasian. Note on this clonotype: Antigen unknown.

These data were also reused for a study on yellow fever vaccine responses in identical twins. This second study says: Reportedly, twins showed a vaccine T cell response that looked partly convergent and partly personalized.

The gene calls are TRBV2 and TRBJ2-3, with 9 bases that match TRBD2. This receptor was taken from a young woman in good health. The source material was CD4+ T cells sorted from blood. This chain's CDR3 is CASSEGLAVTDTQYF. CDR3 DNA: TGTGCCAGCAGTGAAGGACTAGCGGTAACAGATACGCAGTATTTT.